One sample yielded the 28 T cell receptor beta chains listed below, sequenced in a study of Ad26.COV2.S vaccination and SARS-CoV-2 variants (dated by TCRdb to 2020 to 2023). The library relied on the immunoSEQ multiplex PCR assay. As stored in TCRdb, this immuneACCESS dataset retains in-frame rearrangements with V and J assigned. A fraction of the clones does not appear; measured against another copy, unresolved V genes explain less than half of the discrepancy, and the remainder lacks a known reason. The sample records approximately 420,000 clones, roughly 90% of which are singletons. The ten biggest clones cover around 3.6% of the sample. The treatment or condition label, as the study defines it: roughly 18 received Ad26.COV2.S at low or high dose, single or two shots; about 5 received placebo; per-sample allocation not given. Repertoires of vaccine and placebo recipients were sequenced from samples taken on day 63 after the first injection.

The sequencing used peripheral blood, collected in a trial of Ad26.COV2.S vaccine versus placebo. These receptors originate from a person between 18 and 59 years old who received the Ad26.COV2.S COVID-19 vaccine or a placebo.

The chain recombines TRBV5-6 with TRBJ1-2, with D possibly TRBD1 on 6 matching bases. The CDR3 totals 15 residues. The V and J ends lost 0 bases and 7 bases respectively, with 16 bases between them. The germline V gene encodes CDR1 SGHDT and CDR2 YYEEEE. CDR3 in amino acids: CASSLGGGEGSGYTF. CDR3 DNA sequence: TGTGCCAGCAGCTTGGGCGGGGGCGAAGGATCTGGCTACACCTTC. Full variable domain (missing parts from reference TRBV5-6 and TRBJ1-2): DAGVTQSPTHLIKTRGQQVTLRCSPKSGHDTVSWYQQALGQGPQFIFQYYEEEERQRGNFPDRFSGHQFPNYSSELNVNALLLGDSALYLCASSLGGGEGSGYTFGSGTRLTVV.

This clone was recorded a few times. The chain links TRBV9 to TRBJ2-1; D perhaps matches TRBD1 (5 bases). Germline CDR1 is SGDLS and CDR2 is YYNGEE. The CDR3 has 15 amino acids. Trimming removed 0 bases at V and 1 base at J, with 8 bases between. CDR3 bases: TGTGCCAGCAGCGTAGCAGGGCTGTCCTACAATGAGCAGTTCTTC. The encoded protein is CASSVAGLSYNEQFF.

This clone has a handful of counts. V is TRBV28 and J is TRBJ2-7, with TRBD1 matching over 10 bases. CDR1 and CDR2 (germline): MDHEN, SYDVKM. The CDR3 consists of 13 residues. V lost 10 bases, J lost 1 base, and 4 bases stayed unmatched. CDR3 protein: CATRTGGSYEQYF. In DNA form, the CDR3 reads TGTGCCACCAGGACAGGGGGTTCCTACGAGCAGTACTTC.

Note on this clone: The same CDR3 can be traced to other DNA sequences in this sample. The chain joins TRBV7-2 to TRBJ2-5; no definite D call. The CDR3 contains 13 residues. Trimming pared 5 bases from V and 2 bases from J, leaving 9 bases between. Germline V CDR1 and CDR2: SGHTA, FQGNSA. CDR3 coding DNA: TGTGCCAGCAGCCTAGTAATACAAGAGACCCAGTACTTC. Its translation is CASSLVIQETQYF.

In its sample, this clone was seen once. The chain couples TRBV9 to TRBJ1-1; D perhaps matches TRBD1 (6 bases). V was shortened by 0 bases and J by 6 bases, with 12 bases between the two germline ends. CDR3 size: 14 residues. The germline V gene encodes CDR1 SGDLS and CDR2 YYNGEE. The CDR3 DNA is TGTGCCAGCAGCGTAGGGACAGCCAGCGCTGAAGCTTTCTTT. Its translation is CASSVGTASAEAFF.

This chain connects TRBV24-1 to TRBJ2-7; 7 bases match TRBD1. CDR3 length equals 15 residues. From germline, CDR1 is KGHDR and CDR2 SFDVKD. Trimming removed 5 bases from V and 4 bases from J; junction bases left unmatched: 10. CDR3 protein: CATSGSGTENYEQYF. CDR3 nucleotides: TGTGCCACCAGTGGTTCCGGGACAGAGAATTACGAGCAGTACTTC.

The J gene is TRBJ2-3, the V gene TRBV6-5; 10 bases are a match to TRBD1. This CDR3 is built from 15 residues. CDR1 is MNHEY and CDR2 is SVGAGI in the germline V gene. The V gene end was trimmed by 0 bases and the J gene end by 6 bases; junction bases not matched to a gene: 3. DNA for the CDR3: TGTGCCAGCAGTTACTCGGACAGGGGGGCGGATACGCAGTATTTT. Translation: CASSYSDRGADTQYF.

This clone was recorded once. The CDR3: CASSPGQGTYEQYF. Here the CDR3 DNA reads TGTGCCAGCAGCCCCGGACAGGGGACCTACGAGCAGTACTTC. The chain recombines TRBV7-9 with TRBJ2-7, with TRBD1 matching over 9 bases. The CDR3 has 14 residues. Losses at the gene ends were 5 bases for V and 2 bases for J; bases not matched to a gene: 4. Germline values: CDR1 SEHNR, CDR2 FQNEAQ (reference sequence).

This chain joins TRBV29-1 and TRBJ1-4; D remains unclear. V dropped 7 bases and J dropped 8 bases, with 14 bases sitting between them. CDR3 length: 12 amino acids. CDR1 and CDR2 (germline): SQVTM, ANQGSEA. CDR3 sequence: CSAGRALEKLFF. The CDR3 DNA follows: TGCAGCGCCGGCCGGGCCCTAGAAAAACTGTTTTTT.

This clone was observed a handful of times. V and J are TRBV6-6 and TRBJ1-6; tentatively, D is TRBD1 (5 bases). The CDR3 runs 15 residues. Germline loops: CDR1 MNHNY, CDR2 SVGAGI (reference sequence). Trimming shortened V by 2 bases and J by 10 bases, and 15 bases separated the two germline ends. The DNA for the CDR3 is TGTGCCAGCAGTTACGTGACAGTCGGTTCCTCACCCCTCCACTTT. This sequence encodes CASSYVTVGSSPLHF.

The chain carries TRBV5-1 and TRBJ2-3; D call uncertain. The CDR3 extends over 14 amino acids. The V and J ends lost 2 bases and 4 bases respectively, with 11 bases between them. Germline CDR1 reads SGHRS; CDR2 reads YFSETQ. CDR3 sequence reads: CASSLMPWADTQYF. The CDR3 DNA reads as TGCGCCAGCAGCTTAATGCCTTGGGCAGATACGCAGTATTTT.

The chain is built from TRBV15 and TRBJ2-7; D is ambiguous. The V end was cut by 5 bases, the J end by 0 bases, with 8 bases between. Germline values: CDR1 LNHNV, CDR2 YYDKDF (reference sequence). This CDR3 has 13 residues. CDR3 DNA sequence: TGTGCCACCAGCTCCGGCCGCTCCTACGAGCAGTACTTC. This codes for CATSSGRSYEQYF.

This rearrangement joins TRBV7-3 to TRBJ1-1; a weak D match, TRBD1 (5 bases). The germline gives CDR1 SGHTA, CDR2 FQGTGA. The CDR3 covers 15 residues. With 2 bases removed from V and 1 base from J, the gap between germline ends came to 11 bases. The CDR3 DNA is TGTGCCAGCAGCTTACACGGGGGGTCGAACACTGAAGCTTTCTTT. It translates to CASSLHGGSNTEAFF. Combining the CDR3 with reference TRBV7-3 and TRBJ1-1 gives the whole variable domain GAGVSQTPSNKVTEKGKYVELRCDPISGHTALYWYRQSLGQGPEFLIYFQGTGAADDSGLPNDRFFAVRPEGSVSTLKIQRTERGDSAVYLCASSLHGGSNTEAFFGQGTRLTVV.

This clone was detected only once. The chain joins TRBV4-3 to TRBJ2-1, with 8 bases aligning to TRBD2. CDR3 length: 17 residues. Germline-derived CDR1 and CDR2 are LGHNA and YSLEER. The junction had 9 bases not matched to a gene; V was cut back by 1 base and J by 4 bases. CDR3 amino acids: CASSQGSSGEPYNEQFF. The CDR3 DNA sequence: TGCGCCAGCAGCCAAGGAAGTAGCGGGGAACCGTACAATGAGCAGTTCTTC.

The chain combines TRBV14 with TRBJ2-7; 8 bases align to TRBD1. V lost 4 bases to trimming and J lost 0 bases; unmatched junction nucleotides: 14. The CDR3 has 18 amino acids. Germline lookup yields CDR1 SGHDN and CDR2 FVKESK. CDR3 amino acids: CASSLGDRIFQLSYEQYF. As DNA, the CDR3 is TGTGCCAGCAGCCTTGGGGACAGGATCTTCCAACTCTCCTACGAGCAGTACTTC.

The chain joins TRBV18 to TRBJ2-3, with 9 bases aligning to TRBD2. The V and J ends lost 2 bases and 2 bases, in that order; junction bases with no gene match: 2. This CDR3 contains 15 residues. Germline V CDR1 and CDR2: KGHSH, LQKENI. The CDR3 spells CASSPLAGATDTQYF. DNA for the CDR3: TGTGCCAGCTCACCATTAGCGGGGGCCACAGATACGCAGTATTTT.

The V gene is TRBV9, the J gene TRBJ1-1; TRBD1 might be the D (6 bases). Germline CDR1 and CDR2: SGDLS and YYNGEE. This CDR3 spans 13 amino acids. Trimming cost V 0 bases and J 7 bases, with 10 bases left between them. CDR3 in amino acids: CASSVVGQYEAFF. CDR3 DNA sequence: TGTGCCAGCAGCGTAGTAGGACAGTATGAAGCTTTCTTT.

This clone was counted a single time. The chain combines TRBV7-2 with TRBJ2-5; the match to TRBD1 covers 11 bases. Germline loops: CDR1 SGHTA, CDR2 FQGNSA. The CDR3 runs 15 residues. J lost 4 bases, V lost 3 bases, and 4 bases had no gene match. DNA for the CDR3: TGTGCCAGCAGCTTGGGAGGACAGGGGGCAGAGACCCAGTACTTC. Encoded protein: CASSLGGQGAETQYF. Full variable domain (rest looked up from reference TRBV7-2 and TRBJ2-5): GAGVSQSPSNKVTEKGKDVELRCDPISGHTALYWYRQSLGQGLEFLIYFQGNSAPDKSGLPSDRFSAERTGGSVSTLTIQRTQQEDSAVYLCASSLGGQGAETQYFGPGTRLLVL.

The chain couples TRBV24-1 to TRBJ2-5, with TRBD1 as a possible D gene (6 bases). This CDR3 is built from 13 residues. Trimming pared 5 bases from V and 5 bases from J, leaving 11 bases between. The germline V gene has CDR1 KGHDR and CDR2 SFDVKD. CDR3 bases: TGTGCCACCAGTGCCGAGGGGGTGGAGACCCAGTACTTC. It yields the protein CATSAEGVETQYF.

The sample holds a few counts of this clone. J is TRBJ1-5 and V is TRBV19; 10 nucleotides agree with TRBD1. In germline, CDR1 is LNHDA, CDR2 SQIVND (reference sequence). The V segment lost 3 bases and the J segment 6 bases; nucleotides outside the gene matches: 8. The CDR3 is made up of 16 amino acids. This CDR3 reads CASSIRQGATGQPQHF. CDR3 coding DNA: TGTGCCAGTAGTATCCGACAGGGGGCGACTGGTCAGCCCCAGCATTTT.

The CDR3 bases are TGCGCCAGCAGCCAAGCTAGCGGGGGGGCCGGATTCAATGAGCAGTTCTTC. Its translation: CASSQASGGAGFNEQFF. The V call is TRBV4-1, the J call TRBJ2-1, with 12 nucleotides matching TRBD2. Looked up from germline, CDR1 is MGHRA and CDR2 is YSYEKL. With V trimmed by 1 base and J by 6 bases, 7 bases remained unmatched. The CDR3 covers 17 residues.

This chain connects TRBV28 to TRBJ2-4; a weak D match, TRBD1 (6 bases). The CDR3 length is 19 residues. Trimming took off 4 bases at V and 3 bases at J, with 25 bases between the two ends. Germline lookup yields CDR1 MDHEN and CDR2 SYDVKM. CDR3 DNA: TGTGCCAGCAGTTCCATACCAGGGGACGGGATTTATGGCAAAAACATTCAGTACTTC. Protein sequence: CASSSIPGDGIYGKNIQYF.

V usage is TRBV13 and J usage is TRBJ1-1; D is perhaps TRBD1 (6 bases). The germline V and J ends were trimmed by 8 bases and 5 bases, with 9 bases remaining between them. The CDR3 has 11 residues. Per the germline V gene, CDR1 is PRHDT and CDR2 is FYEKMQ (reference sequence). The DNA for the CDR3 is TGTGCCAGCGGGGGCAGGACTGAAGCTTTCTTT. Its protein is CASGGRTEAFF.

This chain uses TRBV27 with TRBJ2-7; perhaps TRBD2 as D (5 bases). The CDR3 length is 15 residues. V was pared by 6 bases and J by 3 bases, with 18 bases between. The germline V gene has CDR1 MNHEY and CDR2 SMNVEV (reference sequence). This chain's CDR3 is CASSQYQEGDYEQYF. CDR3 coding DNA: TGTGCCAGCAGCCAATACCAAGAGGGAGACTACGAGCAGTACTTC.

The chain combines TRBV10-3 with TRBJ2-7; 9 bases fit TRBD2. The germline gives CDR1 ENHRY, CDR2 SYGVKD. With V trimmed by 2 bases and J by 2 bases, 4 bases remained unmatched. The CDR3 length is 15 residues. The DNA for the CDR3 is TGTGCCATCAGTGAGGGGACTAGCAGCGCCTACGAGCAGTACTTC. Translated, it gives CAISEGTSSAYEQYF.

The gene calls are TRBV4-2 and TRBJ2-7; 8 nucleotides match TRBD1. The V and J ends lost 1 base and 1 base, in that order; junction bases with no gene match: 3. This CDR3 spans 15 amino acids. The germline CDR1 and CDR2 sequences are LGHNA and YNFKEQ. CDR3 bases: TGTGCCAGCAGCCAAGGACAGGGGACGTCCTACGAGCAGTACTTC. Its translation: CASSQGQGTSYEQYF.

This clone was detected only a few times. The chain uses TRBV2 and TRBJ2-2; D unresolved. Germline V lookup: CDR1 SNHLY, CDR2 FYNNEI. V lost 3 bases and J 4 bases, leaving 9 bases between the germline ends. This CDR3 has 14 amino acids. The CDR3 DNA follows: TGTGCCAGCAGTGACTTGAAGGTCACCGGGGAGCTGTTTTTT. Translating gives CASSDLKVTGELFF.

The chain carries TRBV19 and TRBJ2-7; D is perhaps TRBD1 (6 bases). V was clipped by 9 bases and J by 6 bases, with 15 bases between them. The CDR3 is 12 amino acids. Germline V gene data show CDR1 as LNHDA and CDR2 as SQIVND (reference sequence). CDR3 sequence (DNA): TGTGCCAGCGACCAGGGGTCTGGCGAGCAGTACTTC. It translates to CASDQGSGEQYF.